This passage covers 14 T cell receptor beta chains from one sample sequenced in a study of cytomegalovirus exposure and HLA in healthy donors. The study ran its PCR with 60 Vbeta and 13 Jbeta primers. Profiling relied on immunoSEQ multiplex PCR, and the TCRdb table lists in-frame clones only, not all of them. This table has more than 80,000 clones, roughly four fifths appearing once. Input material: PBMCs. These receptors all stem from a man aged 55 to 69 in good health and CMV-seronegative.

The chain couples TRBV29-1 to TRBJ1-4; the D is unclear. The length of the CDR3 is 11 residues. V was pared by 4 bases and J by 8 bases, with 8 bases between. Germline V lookup: CDR1 SQVTM, CDR2 ANQGSEA. The CDR3 DNA reads TGCAGCGTTGTGGCTTGGGAAAAACTGTTTTTT. Translating it yields CSVVAWEKLFF.

A note on this clone: Other DNA sequences in this specimen translate into the identical CDR3. Written as DNA, the CDR3 is TGTGCCAGCAGCTTTCAAGGGGGACAAGAGACCCAGTACTTC. It codes for CASSFQGGQETQYF. The chain combines TRBV7-2 with TRBJ2-5; tentatively, D is TRBD1 (6 bases). Germline values: CDR1 SGHTA, CDR2 FQGNSA. The CDR3 runs 14 residues. The ends were cut back, 3 bases at V and 2 bases at J, with 10 bases in the middle.

This clone was picked up one time. The V and J genes are TRBV28 and TRBJ1-1; 8 bases match TRBD1. This CDR3 is 15 amino acids long. V trimming: 5 bases; J trimming: 1 base; junction bases outside the gene matches: 6. Germline lookup yields CDR1 MDHEN and CDR2 SYDVKM. The CDR3 spells CASSPWTGQNTEAFF. CDR3 nucleotide sequence: TGTGCCAGCAGTCCCTGGACAGGGCAGAACACTGAAGCTTTCTTT.

The chain combines TRBV5-1 with TRBJ2-2; 9 nucleotides match TRBD2. Germline V gene lookup returns CDR1 SGHRS and CDR2 YFSETQ. CDR3 length equals 16 residues. Trimming at V came to 4 bases and at J to 3 bases, leaving 7 bases not matched to a gene. CDR3 sequence reads: CASSTGTSLDTGELFF. DNA for the CDR3: TGCGCCAGCAGCACTGGGACTAGCCTCGACACCGGGGAGCTGTTTTTT.

The chain's CDR3 is CASSPPTGGPGEQFF. DNA of the CDR3: TGTGCCAGCAGCCCACCGACCGGTGGGCCTGGAGAGCAGTTCTTC. J is TRBJ2-1 and V is TRBV7-2, with D unclear. The CDR3 loop spans 15 amino acids. CDR1 is SGHTA, CDR2 FQGNSA, per germline. V was cut by 5 bases and J by 10 bases, with 21 bases left in between.

The V gene is TRBV2, the J gene TRBJ1-2; possibly TRBD1 for D (5 bases). This CDR3 has 12 amino acids. Trimming removed 6 bases at V and 4 bases at J, with 9 bases between. The germline CDR1 and CDR2 sequences are SNHLY and FYNNEI. This chain's CDR3 is CASSAGPYGYTF. The CDR3 DNA sequence: TGTGCCAGCAGCGCGGGACCCTATGGCTACACCTTC.

The genes are TRBV7-3 and TRBJ2-6; 10 bases align to TRBD1. The CDR3 has 19 residues. The V and J ends lost 3 bases and 0 bases, in that order; junction bases with no gene match: 8. The germline V gene has CDR1 SGHTA and CDR2 FQGTGA. CDR3 in DNA: TGTGCCAGCAGCTTCAGGACAGGGGGAATGAACTCTGGGGCCAACGTCCTGACTTTC. Protein: CASSFRTGGMNSGANVLTF.

The chain is built from TRBV7-3 and TRBJ1-2, with no clear D. Germline CDR1 SGHTA, CDR2 FQGTGA. This CDR3 region has 14 residues. Trimming took 0 bases from V and 3 from J, leaving 8 bases between them. CDR3 nucleotide sequence: TGTGCCAGCAGCTTAACAACCGGGGACTATGGCTACACCTTC. This gives the protein CASSLTTGDYGYTF. Full variable domain (remainder filled in from reference TRBV7-3 and TRBJ1-2): GAGVSQTPSNKVTEKGKYVELRCDPISGHTALYWYRQSLGQGPEFLIYFQGTGAADDSGLPNDRFFAVRPEGSVSTLKIQRTERGDSAVYLCASSLTTGDYGYTFGSGTRLTVV.

V and J are TRBV7-8 and TRBJ1-5; D remains ambiguous. The CDR3 runs to 14 residues. Germline V CDR1 and CDR2: SGHVS, FQNEAQ. Trimming removed 2 bases at V and 0 bases at J, with 5 bases between. CDR3 region: CASSLQNSNQPQHF. The DNA of the CDR3 is TGTGCCAGCAGCTTACAGAATAGCAATCAGCCCCAGCATTTT.

The rearrangement uses TRBV7-2 and TRBJ1-4; no clear D. V was shortened by 1 base and J by 8 bases, with 11 bases between the two germline ends. Germline lookup yields CDR1 SGHTA and CDR2 FQGNSA. This CDR3 contains 14 residues. The CDR3 DNA sequence: TGTGCCAGCAGCTTAGGAGGGCATGAGGAAAAACTGTTTTTT. This sequence encodes CASSLGGHEEKLFF.

This clone is a singleton in its sample. The rearrangement uses TRBV7-2 and TRBJ1-5; possibly TRBD1 for D (6 bases). The germline CDR1 and CDR2 sequences are SGHTA and FQGNSA. The CDR3 extends over 13 amino acids. Trimming removed 4 bases at V and 6 bases at J, with 10 bases between. Written as DNA, the CDR3 is TGTGCCAGCAGCTGGGGGCGGAGTCAGCCCCAGCATTTT. Its protein is CASSWGRSQPQHF. Supplemented by reference TRBV7-2 and TRBJ1-5, the full variable domain reads GAGVSQSPSNKVTEKGKDVELRCDPISGHTALYWYRQSLGQGLEFLIYFQGNSAPDKSGLPSDRFSAERTGGSVSTLTIQRTQQEDSAVYLCASSWGRSQPQHFGDGTRLSIL.

The genes are TRBV7-8 and TRBJ1-3; no definite D call. V was shortened by 1 base and J by 2 bases, with 9 bases between the two germline ends. This CDR3 has 15 residues. Germline V gene data show CDR1 as SGHVS and CDR2 as FQNEAQ. The CDR3 region is CASSLVRVTGNTIYF. The DNA for the CDR3 is TGTGCCAGCAGCTTAGTTCGGGTTACTGGAAACACCATATATTTT. The full variable domain, its missing parts supplied by reference TRBV7-8 and TRBJ1-3, is GAGVSQSPRYKVAKRGQDVALRCDPISGHVSLFWYQQALGQGPEFLTYFQNEAQLDKSGLPSDRFFAERPEGSVSTLKIQRTQQEDSAVYLCASSLVRVTGNTIYFGEGSWLTVV.

The rearrangement uses TRBV7-2 and TRBJ2-7; the match to TRBD1 covers 7 bases. The CDR3 totals 14 residues. Per the germline V gene, CDR1 is SGHTA and CDR2 is FQGNSA. The V gene end was trimmed by 2 bases and the J gene end by 4 bases; junction bases not matched to a gene: 5. The CDR3 nucleotides read TGTGCCAGCAGCTTAATAGGGGGCGGGTACGAGCAGTACTTC. Amino acids: CASSLIGGGYEQYF.

This rearrangement joins TRBV10-3 to TRBJ1-5; the D is unclear. Looked up from germline, CDR1 is ENHRY and CDR2 is SYGVKD. The V and J ends lost 3 bases and 4 bases respectively, with 4 bases between them. CDR3 length equals 12 residues. In DNA, the CDR3 is TGTGCCATCAGTGACTCGAATCAGCCCCAGCATTTT. Translating it yields CAISDSNQPQHF.